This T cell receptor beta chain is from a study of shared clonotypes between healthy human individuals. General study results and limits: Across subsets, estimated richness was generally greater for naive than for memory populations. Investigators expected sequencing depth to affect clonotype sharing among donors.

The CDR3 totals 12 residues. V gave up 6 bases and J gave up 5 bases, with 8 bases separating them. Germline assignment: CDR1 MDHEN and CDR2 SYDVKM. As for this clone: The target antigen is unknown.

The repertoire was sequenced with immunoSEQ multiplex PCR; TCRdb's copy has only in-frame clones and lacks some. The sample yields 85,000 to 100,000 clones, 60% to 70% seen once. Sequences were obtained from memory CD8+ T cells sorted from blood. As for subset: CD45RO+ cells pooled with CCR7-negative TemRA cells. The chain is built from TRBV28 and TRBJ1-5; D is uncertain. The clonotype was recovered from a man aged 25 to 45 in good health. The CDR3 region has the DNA TGTGCCAGCAGCCCTGGGTATCAGCCCCAGCATTTT. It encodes CASSPGYQPQHF. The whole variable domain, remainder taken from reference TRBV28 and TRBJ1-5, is DVKVTQSSRYLVKRTGEKVFLECVQDMDHENMFWYRQDPGLGLRLIYFSYDVKMKEKGDIPEGYSVSREKKERFSLILESASTNQTSMYLCASSPGYQPQHFGDGTRLSIL.